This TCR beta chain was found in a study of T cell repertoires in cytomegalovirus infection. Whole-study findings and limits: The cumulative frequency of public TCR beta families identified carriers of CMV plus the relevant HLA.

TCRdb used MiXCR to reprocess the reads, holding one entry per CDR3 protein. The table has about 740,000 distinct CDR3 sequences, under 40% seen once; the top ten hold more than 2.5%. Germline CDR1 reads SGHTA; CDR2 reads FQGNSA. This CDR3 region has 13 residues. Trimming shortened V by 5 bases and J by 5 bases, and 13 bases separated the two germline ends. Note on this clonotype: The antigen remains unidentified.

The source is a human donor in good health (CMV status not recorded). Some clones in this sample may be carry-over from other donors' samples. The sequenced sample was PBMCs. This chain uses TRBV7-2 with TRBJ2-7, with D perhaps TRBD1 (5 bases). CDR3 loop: CASSAQGSHEQYF. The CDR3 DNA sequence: TGTGCCAGCAGCGCTCAGGGTTCCCACGAGCAGTACTTC.